The rows below give T cell receptor beta chains drawn from one sample of a study of blood T cell repertoires in COVID-19. Assay: immunoSEQ multiplex PCR; the TCRdb copy retains only in-frame clones and omits some. The table lists about 200,000 clones, just over 85% of them singletons. Specimen: peripheral blood. These receptors came from an elderly man with acute or convalescent COVID-19. Both conserved end residues are part of each CDR3. The order of the fields is clone size, J gene, V gene, CDR3 protein. Size tells how often a clone was seen (once, few, many) or the class of an expanded clone, and some rows leave it out.

. TRBJ2-7 TRBV28 CASSRQSPYEQYF
. TRBJ1-3 TRBV19 CASSIGRAGNTIYF
. TRBJ1-1 TRBV7-3 CASSSAPRTATMNTEAFF
. TRBJ1-1 TRBV18 CASSPLGGAGEAFF
. TRBJ2-3 TRBV19 CASSRTGTGFATDTQYF
. TRBJ1-6 TRBV5-1 CASSLEPGRFSPLHF
. TRBJ2-6 TRBV19 CASMRTGSSGANVLTF
. TRBJ2-3 TRBV19 CASSTKQGSGTDTQYF
. TRBJ2-1 TRBV5-1 CASKQGLDRNEQFF
. TRBJ2-5 TRBV6-5 CASQRTGDQETQYF
. TRBJ2-1 TRBV19 CASSIGGGQEQFF
. TRBJ1-2 TRBV28 CASSLSLRGRGDGYTF
. TRBJ1-5 TRBV19 CASRRSRGPDQPQHF
. TRBJ2-7 TRBV4-2 CASSQDRSSGRYEQYF
once TRBJ2-1 TRBV7-2 CASSPRGEGEQFF
. TRBJ1-6 TRBV19 CASSSTAGSYNSPLHF
once TRBJ2-2 TRBV18 CASSPRRSHPGGAGTGELFF
. TRBJ2-3 TRBV5-6 CASSPLSGRGTDTQYF
. TRBJ2-1 TRBV11-2 CASSLGAGVQFF
once TRBJ1-6 TRBV6-6 CASSDIEGNSPLHF
. TRBJ2-1 TRBV19 CASKELADYNEQFF
once TRBJ2-2 TRBV5-4 CASSFRVPGELFF
. TRBJ1-1 TRBV10-3 CAISRTGQVWDTEAFF
. TRBJ1-1 TRBV6-2/TRBV6-3 CASSSYLNTEAFF
. TRBJ2-1 TRBV7-2 CASSLWGGGRFGGYNEQFF
. TRBJ2-1 TRBV28 CATLRTSGRNEQFF